Below are 18 T cell receptor beta chains sequenced from a single sample in a study of cytomegalovirus exposure and HLA in healthy donors (dated by TCRdb to the late 2010s). The method behind the library was the immunoSEQ multiplex PCR assay. For the multiplex PCR, a mixture combining 60 forward primers for TCR Vbeta segments and 13 reverse primers for TCR Jbeta segments was used. TCRdb obtained this table from immuneACCESS and retained in-frame rearrangements with V and J assigned. These tables miss some clones; where compared with another copy, unresolved V genes account for less than half of the shortfall, and the remainder is unexplained. Counted in this sample were more than 150,000 clones; around 86% of them appeared once. The ten top clones hold roughly 6.3% of the sample. The sequencing input was PBMCs. The receptors originated from a man aged 35-49 years in good health and CMV-seropositive.

In DNA form, the CDR3 reads TGTGCCAGCAGCCCGACAGGGGGGGTTGGGGAGACCCAGTACTTC. Translated, it gives CASSPTGGVGETQYF. The V call is TRBV7-9, the J call TRBJ2-5; the match to TRBD1 covers 9 bases. The V segment lost 5 bases and the J segment 5 bases; nucleotides outside the gene matches: 9. CDR3 size: 15 residues. In germline, CDR1 is SEHNR, CDR2 FQNEAQ (reference sequence).

Only one count was recorded for this clone. V gene TRBV7-9 combines with J gene TRBJ1-5; 8 nucleotides line up with TRBD1. Per the germline V gene, CDR1 is SEHNR and CDR2 is FQNEAQ (reference sequence). The CDR3 is made up of 14 amino acids. Unmatched junction bases numbered 5, after V lost 1 base and J lost 9 bases. CDR3 coding DNA: TGTGCCAGCAGCTTAGGGCAGGGGGCCGGGCCCCAGCATTTT. It yields the protein CASSLGQGAGPQHF.

The V gene is TRBV29-1, the J gene TRBJ2-5, with 7 bases aligning to TRBD2. This CDR3 has 14 residues. Germline V lookup: CDR1 SQVTM, CDR2 ANQGSEA. The trim removed 3 bases at V and 5 bases at J, leaving 9 bases unmatched. The DNA of the CDR3 is TGCAGCGTTGATGTGGGTAGCGGGTCTGAGACCCAGTACTTC. Protein sequence: CSVDVGSGSETQYF.

The chain recombines TRBV5-4 with TRBJ2-5; 7 bases line up with TRBD1. The V gene's germline CDR1 is SGHNT and CDR2 YYREEE (reference sequence). This CDR3 is 13 amino acids long. Germline trimming cut 4 bases from V and 5 bases from J; bases unmatched to any gene: 5. The CDR3: CASSNDREETQYF. As DNA, the CDR3 is TGTGCCAGCAGCAATGACAGGGAGGAGACCCAGTACTTC. Supplemented by reference TRBV5-4 and TRBJ2-5, the full variable domain reads ETGVTQSPTHLIKTRGQQVTLRCSSQSGHNTVSWYQQALGQGPQFIFQYYREEENGRGNFPPRFSGLQFPNYSSELNVNALELDDSALYLCASSNDREETQYFGPGTRLLVL.

The gene calls are TRBV7-3 and TRBJ2-1; D remains ambiguous. Germline loops: CDR1 SGHTA, CDR2 FQGTGA. The CDR3 loop spans 13 amino acids. V gave up 1 base and J gave up 6 bases, with 7 bases separating them. The CDR3 is CASSLNRVNEQFF. In DNA, the CDR3 is TGTGCCAGCAGCTTAAACCGCGTCAATGAGCAGTTCTTC.

This clone was recorded only once. This chain links TRBV9 with TRBJ2-7; TRBD1 agrees at 9 bases. The CDR3 runs to 16 residues. V was pared by 3 bases and J by 2 bases, with 9 bases of the junction left unmatched. The germline CDR1 and CDR2 sequences are SGDLS and YYNGEE. The CDR3: CASSEKQGARTYEQYF. The CDR3 bases are TGTGCCAGCAGCGAAAAACAGGGGGCACGGACCTACGAGCAGTACTTC.

The chain recombines TRBV5-8 with TRBJ2-3, with 7 bases matching TRBD2. With V trimmed by 3 bases and J by 3 bases, 4 bases remained unmatched. Germline assignment: CDR1 SGHTS and CDR2 YDEGEE. The CDR3 consists of 14 residues. For the CDR3, the DNA is TGTGCCAGCAGCTGGGAGGGAAGGACAGATACGCAGTATTTT. Protein: CASSWEGRTDTQYF.

This clone was counted a single time. The chain joins TRBV7-9 to TRBJ2-2, with 9 bases lining up with TRBD1. V shed 7 bases, J shed 9 bases, and the junction held 21 bases outside the gene matches. The germline gives CDR1 SEHNR, CDR2 FQNEAQ (reference sequence). The CDR3 extends over 18 amino acids. In nucleotides, the CDR3 is TGTGCCAGCACCCCCCCGGCGCCCGGGACAGGGCTTTCCCGGGAGCTGTTTTTT. This codes for CASTPPAPGTGLSRELFF.

The J gene is TRBJ2-2, the V gene TRBV4-1; TRBD1 matches at 10 bases. Germline V gene data show CDR1 as MGHRA and CDR2 as YSYEKL. V lost 1 base to trimming and J lost 6 bases; unmatched junction nucleotides: 5. The CDR3 spans 16 residues. This chain's CDR3 is CASSQGQGAPAGELFF. CDR3 nucleotides: TGCGCCAGCAGCCAAGGACAGGGGGCGCCCGCCGGGGAGCTGTTTTTT.

V is TRBV7-2 and J is TRBJ1-6, with TRBD1 matching 8 bases. After removal of 5 bases from V and 9 bases from J, the junction contained 9 bases not matched to a gene. The CDR3 is made up of 15 amino acids. Germline V lookup: CDR1 SGHTA, CDR2 FQGNSA. The CDR3 DNA reads as TGTGCCAGCAGCACCCGACAGGGGATGGGTTCACCCCTCCACTTT. Protein sequence: CASSTRQGMGSPLHF.

J is TRBJ2-3 and V is TRBV11-2; TRBD2 aligns across 7 bases. V was clipped by 5 bases and J by 0 bases; unmatched bases: 5. CDR1 and CDR2 (germline): SGHAT, FQNNGV. The CDR3 sequence is 15 residues long. CDR3: CASSPIGGSTDTQYF. The CDR3 nucleotides read TGTGCCAGCAGCCCCATCGGGGGGAGCACAGATACGCAGTATTTT.

This sequence joins TRBV6-4 and TRBJ1-4, with TRBD1 as a possible D gene (6 bases). V lost 3 bases to trimming and J lost 4 bases, with 24 bases between them. Germline-derived CDR1 and CDR2 are MRHNA and SNTAGT. The CDR3 runs 19 residues. This CDR3 is CASSDPRSDRFYYNEKLFF. The CDR3 DNA reads as TGTGCCAGCAGTGATCCCCGTAGCGACAGGTTCTATTATAATGAAAAACTGTTTTTT.

CDR3 coding DNA: TGTGCCTGGAGTGTACGAGTCGGAGAGACCCAGTACTTC. It is translated as CAWSVRVGETQYF. The chain is built from TRBV30 and TRBJ2-5; D ambiguous. V gave up 0 bases and J gave up 4 bases, with 9 bases separating them. Germline CDR1 reads GTSNPN; CDR2 reads SVGIG (reference sequence). The CDR3 runs 13 residues.

The rearrangement uses TRBV4-3 and TRBJ2-5; TRBD2 matches 12 bases. The DNA end is a closer match to TRBJ2-7, so the J assignment may be wrong. The CDR3 contains 15 residues. CDR1 LGHNA and CDR2 YSLEER come from the germline V gene. As DNA, the CDR3 is TGCGCCAGCAGCCAAGGGACTAGCGGGGTGAACGAGCAGTACTTC. Protein product: CASSQGTSGVNEQYF.

This rearrangement joins TRBV7-9 to TRBJ2-1, with D perhaps matching TRBD1 (6 bases). With 6 bases removed from V and 2 bases from J, the gap between germline ends came to 14 bases. CDR1 is SEHNR and CDR2 is FQNEAQ in the germline V gene (reference sequence). CDR3 length: 15 residues. CDR3 in amino acids: CASRLRGDTYNEQFF. CDR3 DNA: TGTGCCAGCAGGCTCAGGGGAGACACCTACAATGAGCAGTTCTTC.

CDR3 loop: CASSQGQGGNEKLFF. CDR3 nucleotides: TGCGCCAGCAGCCAAGGACAGGGAGGTAATGAAAAACTGTTTTTT. The V gene is TRBV4-1, the J gene TRBJ1-4; 7 nucleotides match TRBD1. Germline-derived CDR1 and CDR2 are MGHRA and YSYEKL. CDR3 length: 15 amino acids. Losses at the gene ends were 1 base for V and 4 bases for J; bases not matched to a gene: 3.

V usage is TRBV28 and J usage is TRBJ1-4; D gene uncertain. V dropped 2 bases and J dropped 11 bases, with 18 bases sitting between them. Germline loops: CDR1 MDHEN, CDR2 SYDVKM. The CDR3 contains 15 residues. The CDR3: CASSLPWKAGGKLFF. As DNA, the CDR3 is TGTGCCAGCAGTTTACCTTGGAAGGCGGGCGGGAAACTGTTTTTT.

The CDR3 DNA follows: TGTGCCAGCAGTTCGGGGGGGATCTACGAGCAGTACTTC. Residues: CASSSGGIYEQYF. The gene calls are TRBV6-5 and TRBJ2-7, with 8 positions matching TRBD2. Germline loops: CDR1 MNHEY, CDR2 SVGAGI. After removal of 4 bases from V and 3 bases from J, the junction contained 2 bases not matched to a gene. CDR3 length equals 13 residues.